This T cell receptor (beta chain) came from a study of control samples from healthy donors and cancer patients. Repertoires were generated with immunoSEQ multiplex PCR, while TCRdb's copy carries only in-frame clones and drops some. The data hold some 130,000 clones, with approximately 89% observed a single time. Trimming stripped 7 bases from V and 9 bases from J, with 16 bases between. The CDR3 is 14 residues long. From germline, CDR1 is SNHLY and CDR2 FYNNEI. This TCR was sampled from a man younger than 30 in good health. The sequencing input was blood. The chain carries TRBV2 and TRBJ1-6, with D uncertain. Written as DNA, the CDR3 is TGTGCCAGCAACGCCTACGGGATGGGTTCACCCCTCCACTTT. This encodes CASNAYGMGSPLHF.